Below are 21 T cell receptor beta chains sequenced from a single sample in a study of CD4+ T cells in melanoma. TCRdb's copy holds only in-frame clones and misses some; the assay was immunoSEQ multiplex PCR. The sample records roughly 60,000 clones, 55% to 75% being singletons. Sequencing used tumor tissue. The source is a human donor with melanoma.

The DNA of the CDR3 is TGTGCCAGCAGGGCGCAGGGTTTGTACAATCAGCCCCAGCATTTT. Translated, it gives CASRAQGLYNQPQHF. The gene calls are TRBV27 and TRBJ1-5, with TRBD1 as a possible D gene (5 bases). Per germline, CDR1 MNHEY and CDR2 SMNVEV (reference sequence). The V end lost 6 bases, the J end lost 3 bases, and 15 bases lay between the germline ends. CDR3 length: 15 amino acids.

This clone has a count of ten or more. The chain is built from TRBV29-1 and TRBJ1-2, with TRBD1 as a possible D gene (5 bases). This CDR3 comprises 12 residues. V gave up 7 bases and J gave up 8 bases, with 17 bases separating them. From germline, CDR1 is SQVTM and CDR2 ANQGSEA. The CDR3 reads CSGKTGLGGYTF. The CDR3 coding sequence is TGCAGCGGGAAAACAGGTTTGGGCGGCTACACCTTC.

This chain uses TRBV25-1 with TRBJ1-2; TRBD1 matches 7 bases. The CDR3 is 15 amino acids. In germline, CDR1 is MGHDK, CDR2 SYGVNS. The trim removed 3 bases at V and 6 bases at J, leaving 10 bases unmatched. The CDR3 spells CASSDRQGGVNGYTF. The CDR3 coding sequence is TGTGCCAGCAGTGATCGACAGGGCGGTGTGAATGGCTACACCTTC.

This clone was counted ten times or more. The chain joins TRBV13 to TRBJ2-1; TRBD2 matches at 8 bases. The CDR3 runs 15 residues. Trimming took 8 bases from V and 3 from J; bases not matched to a gene: 9. The germline gives CDR1 PRHDT, CDR2 FYEKMQ (reference sequence). The CDR3 coding sequence is TGTGCCAGCTCTCCTCCCCTAGCGGGCTACAATGAGCAGTTCTTC. Its translation is CASSPPLAGYNEQFF.

The V gene is TRBV7-9, the J gene TRBJ2-3, with D unclear. This CDR3 contains 15 residues. The V gene lost 2 bases and the J gene lost 4 bases, with 13 bases spanning the gap. Germline V gene lookup returns CDR1 SEHNR and CDR2 FQNEAQ (reference sequence). The CDR3 here is CASSLPEADPDTQYF. In nucleotides, the CDR3 is TGTGCCAGCAGCTTACCCGAGGCGGACCCAGATACGCAGTATTTT.

The J gene is TRBJ2-5, the V gene TRBV7-2; 10 bases map to TRBD2. From germline, CDR1 is SGHTA and CDR2 FQGNSA. The CDR3 loop spans 14 amino acids. With V trimmed by 3 bases and J by 7 bases, 5 bases remained unmatched. The CDR3 coding sequence is TGTGCCAGCAGCTTCCAGCGGGGGGGCGGGACCCAGTACTTC. Translation: CASSFQRGGGTQYF.

This rearrangement joins TRBV7-9 to TRBJ1-6; the D gene is possibly TRBD1 (5 bases). Trimming shortened V by 5 bases and J by 10 bases, and 12 bases separated the two germline ends. The CDR3 consists of 13 residues. CDR1 SEHNR and CDR2 FQNEAQ come from the germline V gene (reference sequence). The chain's CDR3 is CASSAGTGSPLHF. Written as DNA, the CDR3 is TGTGCCAGCAGCGCCGGGACTGGGTCACCCCTCCACTTT.

This clone was counted ten times or more. The chain employs TRBV5-1 and TRBJ2-7, with D maybe TRBD1 (5 bases). The CDR3 loop spans 18 amino acids. Trimming cost V 0 bases and J 1 base, with 20 bases left between them. Per the germline V gene, CDR1 is SGHRS and CDR2 is YFSETQ. Written as DNA, the CDR3 is TGCGCCAGCAGCTTGGGCCCCCCTACAGGATTGGGGTCCTACGAGCAGTACTTC. It is translated as CASSLGPPTGLGSYEQYF.

This chain connects TRBV19 to TRBJ2-2, with unresolved D. The CDR3 spans 14 residues. V was shortened by 7 bases and J by 0 bases, with 9 bases between the two germline ends. Per the germline V gene, CDR1 is LNHDA and CDR2 is SQIVND (reference sequence). CDR3 sequence: CASIHHPNTGELFF. DNA for the CDR3: TGTGCCAGTATCCATCATCCGAACACCGGGGAGCTGTTTTTT.

This rearrangement joins TRBV5-8 to TRBJ2-1; TRBD1 matches 12 bases. Looked up from germline, CDR1 is SGHTS and CDR2 is YDEGEE. Losses at the gene ends were 5 bases for V and 8 bases for J; bases not matched to a gene: 5. CDR3 length equals 14 residues. DNA for the CDR3: TGTGCCAGCAGTACCGGGACAGGGGGCCATGAGCAGTTCTTC. It encodes CASSTGTGGHEQFF. Combining the CDR3 with reference TRBV5-8 and TRBJ2-1 gives the whole variable domain EAGVTQSPTHLIKTRGQQATLRCSPISGHTSVYWYQQALGLGLQFLLWYDEGEERNRGNFPPRFSGRQFPNYSSELNVNALELEDSALYLCASSTGTGGHEQFFGPGTRLTVL.

This clone came up once. V and J are TRBV4-1 and TRBJ2-1, with 7 nucleotides matching TRBD2. This CDR3 has 16 residues. Trimming at V came to 3 bases and at J to 3 bases, leaving 8 bases not matched to a gene. CDR1 and CDR2 (germline): MGHRA, YSYEKL. The CDR3 sequence is CASSQTAGVNYNEQFF. The CDR3 nucleotides read TGCGCCAGCAGCCAGACCGCGGGGGTAAACTACAATGAGCAGTTCTTC.

The rearrangement joins TRBV30 to TRBJ2-5, with 7 bases aligning to TRBD2. Germline V CDR1 and CDR2: GTSNPN, SVGIG (reference sequence). V lost 3 bases and J lost 4; bases outside the gene matches: 8. The CDR3 has 14 amino acids. CDR3 in DNA: TGTGCCTGGAGGGGAGGACTAGTCGCAGAGACCCAGTACTTC. Encoded protein: CAWRGGLVAETQYF.

The rearrangement uses TRBV4-1 and TRBJ1-1; TRBD1 might be the D (5 bases). CDR1 is MGHRA and CDR2 is YSYEKL in the germline V gene. The CDR3 has 15 amino acids. Between the trimmed V and J ends, which lost 3 bases and 3 bases, there was a span of 14 bases. The CDR3 reads CASSHPLGGDTEAFF. The CDR3 nucleotides are TGCGCCAGCAGCCACCCCCTGGGGGGGGACACTGAAGCTTTCTTT.

The chain carries TRBV6-1 and TRBJ2-2, with D possibly called TRBD1 or TRBD2 (5 bases each). The germline V gene encodes CDR1 MNHNS and CDR2 SASEGT. V lost 4 bases and J 9 bases, leaving 18 bases between the germline ends. This CDR3 is built from 15 residues. CDR3 region: CASSGPGTKTWELFF. Written as DNA, the CDR3 is TGTGCCAGCAGTGGCCCCGGGACCAAAACCTGGGAGCTGTTTTTT.

This chain connects TRBV6-1 to TRBJ2-7; unclear D gene. In germline, CDR1 is MNHNS, CDR2 SASEGT. The CDR3 consists of 13 residues. V lost 8 bases, J lost 0 bases, and 11 bases lay in between. This CDR3 reads CASGSLSSYEQYF. Here the CDR3 DNA reads TGTGCCAGCGGTTCTTTGAGCTCCTACGAGCAGTACTTC.

The J gene is TRBJ1-5, the V gene TRBV15; 8 positions match TRBD1. V lost 0 bases to trimming and J lost 3 bases; unmatched junction nucleotides: 7. The CDR3 consists of 17 residues. From germline, CDR1 is LNHNV and CDR2 YYDKDF (reference sequence). Here the CDR3 reads CATSRDPTGEVNQPQHF. CDR3 nucleotide sequence: TGTGCCACCAGCAGAGACCCGACAGGGGAAGTCAATCAGCCCCAGCATTTT.

V gene TRBV6-6 combines with J gene TRBJ2-7; 12 positions agree with TRBD1. The germline CDR1 and CDR2 sequences are MNHNY and SVGAGI (reference sequence). V shed 5 bases and J 5 bases; nucleotides not matched to a gene: 10. The CDR3 covers 16 residues. The CDR3 here is CASSPQTGQGADEQYF. The CDR3 DNA reads as TGTGCCAGCAGTCCTCAAACGGGACAGGGGGCGGACGAGCAGTACTTC.

The chain couples TRBV27 to TRBJ1-5; D is perhaps TRBD1 (6 bases). Germline-derived CDR1 and CDR2 are MNHEY and SMNVEV (reference sequence). Trimming pared 6 bases from V and 2 bases from J, leaving 11 bases between. The CDR3 covers 14 residues. As DNA, the CDR3 is TGTGCCAGCAGGAGGGGGGGTGGCAATCAGCCCCAGCATTTT. Residues: CASRRGGGNQPQHF.

This clone was observed a single time. The chain links TRBV6-5 to TRBJ1-6; 7 nucleotides match TRBD1. V was clipped by 5 bases and J by 7 bases; unmatched bases: 2. The CDR3 is 13 amino acids. Germline values: CDR1 MNHEY, CDR2 SVGAGI. The CDR3 region is CASSVTGNSPLHF. CDR3 nucleotides: TGTGCCAGCAGTGTGACAGGGAATTCACCCCTCCACTTT.

This clone was seen a few times. At the DNA level, this CDR3 is encoded by other sequences in the same sample as well. The rearrangement links TRBV2 to TRBJ2-1; D unclear. Trimming pared 4 bases from V and 0 bases from J, leaving 4 bases between. CDR1 is SNHLY and CDR2 is FYNNEI in the germline V gene. The CDR3 sequence is 13 residues long. CDR3 in amino acids: CASSVRSYNEQFF. The CDR3 nucleotides are TGTGCCAGCAGTGTTCGCTCCTACAATGAGCAGTTCTTC.

In this sample, this clone turned up a few times. DNA of the CDR3: TGCAGCGCAGACAGGGGCACTGAAGCTTTCTTT. Its translation is CSADRGTEAFF. This chain links TRBV29-1 with TRBJ1-1; TRBD1 agrees at 8 bases. The CDR3 runs 11 residues. Trimming at V came to 7 bases and at J to 4 bases, leaving 2 bases not matched to a gene. Germline loops: CDR1 SQVTM, CDR2 ANQGSEA.